This T cell receptor beta chain appears in the sequencing data of a study of blood T cell repertoires in COVID-19 (dated by TCRdb to the early 2020s). In the study overall: The collaborator samples originated in the United States, Italy and Spain and spanned the acute and convalescent phases of COVID-19. Samples came from the ongoing ImmuneRACE study (first 160 participants) plus 1,254 subjects from 6 global collaborators. The prospective study material was composed of cDNA or gDNA derived from T cells, B-cell-depleted T cells, or PBMCs. Nearly every sample came with metadata listing a de-identified subject ID, COVID-19 status, age in years and sex. The repertoires were made available in a free public database intended to serve as a resource for research on the immune response to SARS-CoV-2. The dataset comprised deeply sampled blood TCRbeta repertoires from subjects exposed to, actively infected with, or recovered from COVID-19. Where HLA class I and class II types were available, the types were taken from metadata supplied by the sample provider, not from assay-based typing. Beyond this particular receptor, the publication reports: The amount of clinical and demographic metadata varied by source and participant and was provided uncurated.

A remark on this clone: Its antigen is still unknown. Base qualities were left out, and no much larger clone turns up one base away.

Samples from volunteer blood donors who had recovered from COVID-19 were contributed by a second Seattle source. Whole blood was collected in K2EDTA tubes by collaborating institutions according to the institutions' own protocols. For TCRbeta analysis, collaborators shipped samples as frozen whole blood, isolated PBMCs, or DNA extracted from either of those sample types. TCRbeta CDR3 regions were amplified from genomic DNA by means of the immunoSEQ Assay, a bias-controlled multiplex PCR. For the original study's pipeline: Within the assay, amplification of reference gene primers was used to estimate how many nucleated cells each sample contained. To quantify the absolute abundance of each unique TCRbeta CDR3 rearrangement, sequence reads were collapsed and filtered. For each sample, productive Simpson clonality was calculated as the square root of Simpson's diversity index over productive rearrangements. TCRdb took this table from immuneACCESS and kept in-frame rearrangements with V and J called. Such tables lack part of the clones; where checked against another copy, unresolved V genes explain under half of the gap, and the rest is unexplained. That table is the source of V, J and clone size, and D and trimming were worked out from the DNA. Present in this sample are 270,000 or so clones, 89% of which were seen just once. Roughly 4.8% of the sample is in the top ten clones.

CDR1 MNHEY and CDR2 SVGAGI are derived from the germline V gene. Relative to germline, V is 9 bases shorter and J is 8 bases shorter, with 16 bases between their ends. Taken from cysteine to phenylalanine, the CDR3 has 12 residues. Kept here is only the CDR3 DNA, which spans 36 bases and is read in frame from base 1. The sequence came from a woman aged 40 to 50 who had recovered from COVID-19. The sequencing sample was made of peripheral blood. Rearrangement joined TRBV6-5 to TRBJ1-2; tentative D gene TRBD1, with 5 bases matching. The CDR3 region: CARPGLTLGYTF. DNA sequence: TGTGCCAGACCAGGGTTAACCCTAGGCTACACCTTC.